This T cell receptor (beta chain) was sequenced during a study of beta chain features in type 1 diabetes. Study at large: All of the samples together had 107,917,701 sorted cells examined. Study findings and constraints: There was no resolution here of whether HLA type influences TCRB rearrangement. Among all four CD4+ subsets, Type 1 diabetes patients had TCRB CDR3s that were moderately but significantly shorter. Over-representation of high TCR-expressing cells was a possible consequence of cDNA sequencing.

What was sequenced were expressed TCRB transcripts, since all of the isolated RNA had been reverse transcribed. The method was immunoSEQ multiplex PCR; TCRdb's version includes in-frame clones alone and lacks a portion of them. The sample includes some 350,000 clones, about 13% of them seen just once. CD4+ naive, central memory, regulatory and stem cell-like memory subsets were isolated by sorting on CD45RO/CCR7/CD25/CD127/CD95/CD27. This clone was observed a handful of times. What it binds is not known. Trimming at V came to 4 bases and at J to 5 bases, leaving 6 bases not matched to a gene. Germline CDR1 is SEHNR and CDR2 is FQNEAQ (reference sequence). The CDR3 runs to 15 residues.

Sequencing was carried out using naive CD4+ T cells from blood. This chain links TRBV7-9 with TRBJ2-5; TRBD1 agrees at 11 bases. The clonotype was recovered from a woman under 30 with type 1 diabetes. CDR3 nucleotides: TGTGCCAGCAGCTCCGGACAGGGGGCGGGGGAGACCCAGTACTTC. Its translation is CASSSGQGAGETQYF.